This T cell receptor (beta chain) was profiled in a study of blood T cell repertoires in COVID-19 (dated by TCRdb to 2018 to 2020). Context from the whole study: Samples from collaborators originated in the United States, Italy and Spain and spanned both the acute and convalescent phases of COVID-19. Nearly every sample came with metadata listing a de-identified subject ID, COVID-19 status, age in years and sex. The dataset comprised deeply sampled blood TCRbeta repertoires from subjects exposed to, actively infected with, or recovered from COVID-19. The material from the prospective study consisted of cDNA or gDNA derived from T cells, B-cell-depleted T cells, or PBMCs. Where HLA class I and class II types were available, the types were taken from metadata supplied by the sample provider, not from assay-based typing. The samples were drawn from the first 160 participants of the ongoing ImmuneRACE study and from 950 to 1,500 subjects provided by 6 global collaborators. The repertoires were made available in a free public database intended to serve as a resource for research on the immune response to SARS-CoV-2.

Note on this clone: Its recognized antigen is unknown. No base qualities exist here, and no much larger clone lies one base off it.

The research as a whole found: The quantity of clinical and demographic metadata differed by source and by participant and was supplied without curation.

Reading the germline V gene (reference sequence) gives CDR1 LNHNV and CDR2 YYDKDF. Spanning cysteine to phenylalanine, the CDR3 consists of 13 amino acids. Left in the record is the CDR3 DNA by itself, 39 bases read in frame from the first base. V is pared back by 3 bases and J by 4 bases, with 9 bases lying between the germline termini. The immunoSEQ Assay, a bias-controlled multiplex PCR, was used to amplify TCRbeta CDR3 regions from genomic DNA. On the study's bioinformatics: Nucleated cell counts per sample were estimated from amplification of reference gene primers within the assay. To quantify the absolute abundance of each unique TCRbeta CDR3 rearrangement, sequence reads were collapsed and filtered. Productive Simpson clonality was computed per sample as the square root of Simpson's diversity index over productive rearrangements. Drawn from immuneACCESS, this table holds only the in-frame rearrangements with V and J called that TCRdb kept. Clones are partly lost; checked studies trace under half to an unresolved V gene and leave the rest unexplained. V and J calls and clone size are those listed in that table; D and trimming were worked out from the DNA. For this sample the table gives tens of thousands of clones, of which 84% were detected only once. Just over 8.5% of the sample is taken by the ten largest.

Each collaborating institution followed its own protocols to collect whole blood in K2EDTA tubes. For TCRbeta analysis, collaborators shipped samples as frozen whole blood, isolated PBMCs, or DNA extracted from either of those sample types. The chain was built from TRBV15 and TRBJ1-2, with an unclear D gene assignment. The sample taken for sequencing was peripheral blood. This TCR derives from a man aged 55-75 years with acute or convalescent COVID-19. DNA sequence: TGTGCCACCAGCAGCCCCACGGGCTATGGCTACACCTTC. Its amino acids are CATSSPTGYGYTF.